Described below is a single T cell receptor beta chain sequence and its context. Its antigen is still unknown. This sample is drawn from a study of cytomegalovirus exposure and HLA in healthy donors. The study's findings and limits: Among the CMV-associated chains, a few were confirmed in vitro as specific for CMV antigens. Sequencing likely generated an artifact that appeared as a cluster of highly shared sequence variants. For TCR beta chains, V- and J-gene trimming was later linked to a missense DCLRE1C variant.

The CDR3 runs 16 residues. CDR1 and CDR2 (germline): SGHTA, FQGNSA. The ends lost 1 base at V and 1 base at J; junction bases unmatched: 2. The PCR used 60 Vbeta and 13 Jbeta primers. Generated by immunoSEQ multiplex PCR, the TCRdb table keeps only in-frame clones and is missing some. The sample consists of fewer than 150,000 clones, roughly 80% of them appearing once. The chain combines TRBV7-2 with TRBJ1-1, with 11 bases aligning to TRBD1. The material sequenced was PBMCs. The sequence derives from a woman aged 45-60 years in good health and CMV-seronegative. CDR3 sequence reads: CASSLVGTGGNTEAFF. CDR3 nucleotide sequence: TGTGCCAGCAGCTTAGTAGGGACAGGGGGGAACACTGAAGCTTTCTTT.